This passage covers 9 T cell receptor beta chains from one sample sequenced in a study of blood T cell repertoires in COVID-19. The protocol was immunoSEQ multiplex PCR, while the TCRdb copy is restricted to in-frame clones and leaves out a portion. This sample has around 130,000 clones; approximately 84% occur once, and the top ten carry over 10%. Source material: peripheral blood. The source of these receptors is a human donor in a cohort sampled during active COVID-19.

This clone was seen just once. The rearrangement joins TRBV18 to TRBJ1-2; 8 bases map to TRBD1. The CDR3 runs 15 residues. Germline CDR1 reads KGHSH; CDR2 reads LQKENI. Trimming removed 2 bases from V and 5 bases from J; junction bases left unmatched: 7. CDR3 in amino acids: CASSPGTGGPYGYTF. CDR3 DNA sequence: TGTGCCAGCTCACCAGGGACAGGAGGTCCATATGGCTACACCTTC.

V gene TRBV12-3 or TRBV12-4 combines with J gene TRBJ2-5; TRBD1 might be the D (5 bases). CDR3 size: 13 residues. Trimming removed 7 bases from V and 5 bases from J, with 14 bases in between. The CDR3, as DNA: TGTGCCAGCACCCCCGGACATCGGGAGACCCAGTACTTC. Amino acids: CASTPGHRETQYF.

The rearrangement joins TRBV11-3 to TRBJ2-5; a weak D match, TRBD2 (6 bases). V was shortened by 5 bases and J by 5 bases, with 21 bases between the two germline ends. The CDR3 loop spans 16 amino acids. Germline V gives CDR1 SGHNT, CDR2 YENEEA. The CDR3 DNA reads TGTGCCAGCAGCCCACACCCGTCCGGGGGAAGTGAGACCCAGTACTTC. This codes for CASSPHPSGGSETQYF.

This chain joins TRBV3-1 (or the pseudogene TRBV3-2) and TRBJ1-1; D possibly corresponds to TRBD1 (5 bases). The CDR3 totals 14 residues. Germline values: CDR1 LGHDT, CDR2 YNNKEL (reference sequence). V was shortened by 7 bases and J by 1 base, with 13 bases between the two germline ends. The CDR3 bases are TGTGCCAGCAATCCGGGACTTAGGAACACTGAAGCTTTCTTT. It is translated as CASNPGLRNTEAFF.

The chain carries TRBV24-1 and TRBJ2-1, with D maybe TRBD2 (6 bases). This CDR3 comprises 15 residues. Trimming shortened V by 5 bases and J by 8 bases, and 18 bases separated the two germline ends. Germline values: CDR1 KGHDR, CDR2 SFDVKD. The CDR3 here is CATSGGTLTGDEQFF. The CDR3 DNA reads TGTGCCACCAGTGGCGGGACTTTGACTGGGGATGAGCAGTTCTTC.

This chain joins TRBV5-5 and TRBJ1-4; TRBD1 is a possible D gene (5 bases). The V gene's germline CDR1 is SGHKS and CDR2 YYEKEE (reference sequence). V lost 3 bases to trimming and J lost 2 bases, with 8 bases between them. The CDR3 is made up of 14 amino acids. CDR3 DNA: TGTGCCAGCAGCTCAGGGTTCACTAATGAAAAACTGTTTTTT. This gives the protein CASSSGFTNEKLFF.

This clone was observed a single time. The J gene is TRBJ2-3, the V gene TRBV10-1; possibly TRBD2 for D (6 bases). Per germline, CDR1 WNHNN and CDR2 SYGVQD (reference sequence). This CDR3 region has 15 residues. Deletions cut 5 bases from V and 5 bases from J, with 17 bases between. The CDR3 protein is CASSRGTGVQDTQYF. The CDR3 DNA is TGCGCCAGCAGTAGGGGAACGGGGGTCCAAGATACGCAGTATTTT.

The J gene is TRBJ2-7, the V gene TRBV5-6, with TRBD1 matching over 8 bases. CDR1 is SGHDT, CDR2 YYEEEE, per germline. With V trimmed by 4 bases and J by 0 bases, 6 bases remained unmatched. The CDR3 totals 15 residues. CDR3 region: CASSGRDRSSYEQYF. In DNA, the CDR3 is TGTGCCAGCAGCGGCCGGGACAGGAGCTCCTACGAGCAGTACTTC.

The chain combines TRBV9 with TRBJ1-6; the D gene is possibly TRBD1 (6 bases). The ends were cut back, 4 bases at V and 4 bases at J, with 27 bases in the middle. CDR1 is SGDLS and CDR2 is YYNGEE in the germline V gene. This CDR3 contains 20 residues. The CDR3: CASSPQMSGQTIGYNSPLHF. Here the CDR3 DNA reads TGTGCCAGCAGCCCCCAGATGTCAGGACAGACCATAGGATATAATTCACCCCTCCACTTT.